These 27 T cell receptor beta chains came from one sample sequenced in a study of blood T cell repertoires in COVID-19. The assay was immunoSEQ multiplex PCR, and TCRdb's table has in-frame clones only and misses some. The table includes about 240,000 clones, roughly four fifths detected once. The sample taken for sequencing was peripheral blood. All receptors derive from a woman at least 80 years old with COVID-19, enrolled during active disease.

The rearrangement joins TRBV5-1 to TRBJ2-2; the match to TRBD2 covers 12 bases. The germline V gene has CDR1 SGHRS and CDR2 YFSETQ. Trimming removed 6 bases from V and 7 bases from J; junction bases left unmatched: 10. This CDR3 spans 16 amino acids. This CDR3 is CASTSSGGAADGELFF. In DNA, the CDR3 is TGCGCCAGCACCTCTAGCGGGGGGGCCGCTGACGGGGAGCTGTTTTTT. The full variable domain, with the rest looked up from reference TRBV5-1 and TRBJ2-2, is KAGVTQTPRYLIKTRGQQVTLSCSPISGHRSVSWYQQTPGQGLQFLFEYFSETQRNKGNFPGRFSGRQFSNSRSEMNVSTLELGDSALYLCASTSSGGAADGELFFGEGSRLTVL.

The chain combines TRBV7-5 with TRBJ1-3. TRBV7-5 has pseudogene status. This CDR3 comprises 12 residues. CDR3 residues: CARSPIPNTIYF. CDR3 sequence (DNA): TGTGCCAGAAGCCCTATCCCCAACACCATATATTTT.

The chain carries TRBV7-6 and TRBJ1-2; TRBD1 is a possible D gene (5 bases). There are 15 residues in the CDR3. Germline assignment: CDR1 SGHVS and CDR2 FNYEAQ. V lost 3 bases and J 7 bases, leaving 18 bases between the germline ends. This CDR3 reads CASSFLSPRDGGYTF. In DNA, the CDR3 is TGTGCCAGCAGCTTCCTCTCCCCCAGGGATGGTGGCTACACCTTC.

The rearrangement uses TRBV28 and TRBJ1-5; TRBD1 agrees at 8 bases. CDR1 MDHEN and CDR2 SYDVKM come from the germline V gene. V shed 1 base, J shed 3 bases, and the junction held 2 bases outside the gene matches. This CDR3 is 15 amino acids long. The CDR3 DNA reads TGTGCCAGCAGTTTATCGGACAGGGTCAATCAGCCCCAGCATTTT. Translating gives CASSLSDRVNQPQHF.

The chain recombines TRBV28 with TRBJ2-7, with D hard to call. The V and J ends lost 10 bases and 0 bases respectively, with 7 bases between them. The CDR3 contains 11 residues. The germline gives CDR1 MDHEN, CDR2 SYDVKM. The CDR3 protein is CAIQISYEQYF. The CDR3 DNA follows: TGTGCCATTCAGATCTCCTACGAGCAGTACTTC.

The chain carries TRBV19 and TRBJ1-1; 7 bases line up with TRBD1. The germline CDR1 and CDR2 sequences are LNHDA and SQIVND (reference sequence). The CDR3 runs to 14 residues. Trimming cost V 5 bases and J 5 bases; bases outside gene matches: 8. The CDR3 is CASSFFDRVTEAFF. DNA for the CDR3: TGTGCCAGTAGTTTTTTTGACAGGGTAACTGAAGCTTTCTTT.

V gene TRBV11-3 combines with J gene TRBJ2-3; D is perhaps TRBD2 (5 bases). The CDR3 has 15 amino acids. CDR1 and CDR2 (germline): SGHNT, YENEEA. V lost 1 base to trimming and J lost 4 bases, with 12 bases between them. The DNA of the CDR3 is TGTGCCAGCAGCTTAGGAGCGGCGGTGGCAGATACGCAGTATTTT. Its translation: CASSLGAAVADTQYF.

V gene TRBV27 combines with J gene TRBJ1-6; 7 bases line up with TRBD1. The germline gives CDR1 MNHEY, CDR2 SMNVEV (reference sequence). V gave up 6 bases and J gave up 7 bases; unmatched junction bases: 3. The CDR3 is 13 amino acids. CDR3 protein: CASRLTGNSPLHF. The CDR3 region has the DNA TGTGCCAGCAGGTTGACAGGGAATTCACCCCTCCACTTT.

This clone showed up just a few times. This chain joins TRBV7-6 and TRBJ2-6, with 8 bases aligning to TRBD1. Germline V gives CDR1 SGHVS, CDR2 FNYEAQ. Trimming at V came to 5 bases and at J to 2 bases, leaving 2 bases not matched to a gene. The CDR3 totals 15 residues. The CDR3 sequence is CASSTGQAGANVLTF. Written as DNA, the CDR3 is TGTGCCAGCAGCACGGGACAGGCTGGGGCCAACGTCCTGACTTTC.

The V gene is TRBV5-1, the J gene TRBJ1-1, with TRBD1 matching 9 bases. In germline, CDR1 is SGHRS, CDR2 YFSETQ. V was clipped by 4 bases and J by 2 bases; unmatched bases: 12. This CDR3 region has 17 residues. For the CDR3, the DNA is TGCGCCAGCAGCGCTGGACAGGGGACGATCCGAAACACTGAAGCTTTCTTT. It is translated as CASSAGQGTIRNTEAFF.

The chain is built from TRBV6-1 and TRBJ1-1; D unresolved. This CDR3 has 13 residues. Germline values: CDR1 MNHNS, CDR2 SASEGT. V was cut by 3 bases and J by 5 bases, with 10 bases left in between. CDR3 sequence reads: CASSDTEGTEAFF. The CDR3 DNA reads as TGTGCCAGCAGTGATACAGAAGGAACTGAAGCTTTCTTT.

The chain has TRBV19 and TRBJ1-2; the match to TRBD1 covers 9 bases. CDR3 size: 14 residues. Trimming removed 5 bases from V and 5 bases from J; junction bases left unmatched: 6. The germline V gene encodes CDR1 LNHDA and CDR2 SQIVND (reference sequence). The CDR3 sequence is CASSPRTGEYGYTF. In nucleotides, the CDR3 is TGTGCCAGTAGTCCCCGGACAGGGGAGTATGGCTACACCTTC.

The chain is built from TRBV19 and TRBJ2-7; possible D gene TRBD1, 6 bases. The CDR3 has 12 amino acids. The ends were cut back, 5 bases at V and 3 bases at J, with 8 bases in the middle. In germline, CDR1 is LNHDA, CDR2 SQIVND (reference sequence). CDR3 sequence (DNA): TGTGCCAGTAGTGCCAGGGGCTACGAGCAGTACTTC. It codes for CASSARGYEQYF.

The chain is built from TRBV18 and TRBJ1-5; the D gene is possibly TRBD1 (6 bases). Deletions cut 3 bases from V and 3 bases from J, with 12 bases between. CDR1 is KGHSH and CDR2 is LQKENI in the germline V gene. The CDR3 extends over 15 amino acids. The CDR3 reads CASSPGDRNNQPQHF. CDR3 nucleotide sequence: TGTGCCAGCTCACCGGGCGACAGGAACAATCAGCCCCAGCATTTT.

The V and J genes are TRBV2 and TRBJ1-6, with 8 bases fitting TRBD1. The CDR3 has 14 amino acids. Germline V CDR1 and CDR2: SNHLY, FYNNEI. J gave up 11 bases and V 6 bases, and 9 bases lay outside the gene matches. CDR3 loop: CASRRGTGEAPLHF. In DNA, the CDR3 is TGTGCCAGCAGGAGGGGGACAGGAGAAGCACCCCTCCACTTT.

CDR3 nucleotides: TGTGCAAGTCGCTCTACGACAGGGGATGAAGATACGCAGTATTTT. It yields the protein CASRSTTGDEDTQYF. V and J are TRBV12-2 and TRBJ2-3; the D call in the table, TRBD1, was not verified against the DNA. TRBV12-2 is a listed pseudogene. CDR3 length: 15 amino acids.

This chain joins TRBV30 and TRBJ1-5; D is possibly TRBD1 (5 bases). The germline V and J ends were trimmed by 2 bases and 6 bases, with 14 bases remaining between them. The CDR3 sequence is 14 residues long. CDR1 is GTSNPN and CDR2 is SVGIG in the germline V gene (reference sequence). CDR3 in DNA: TGTGCCTGGAGTACCCAGGGTTGGATTCAGCCCCAGCATTTT. This encodes CAWSTQGWIQPQHF.

V usage is TRBV6-5 and J usage is TRBJ2-2; TRBD2 might be the D (6 bases). The CDR3 runs to 15 residues. V lost 6 bases, J lost 1 base, and 12 bases lay in between. CDR1 and CDR2 from the germline V gene are MNHEY and SVGAGI. CDR3 nucleotide sequence: TGTGCCAGCAGACCTCTCGGGGGGAACACCGGGGAGCTGTTTTTT. Translation: CASRPLGGNTGELFF.

There are a few counts of this clone. The chain has TRBV5-4 and TRBJ2-3, with 11 bases identical to TRBD2. This CDR3 spans 14 amino acids. CDR1 and CDR2 from the germline V gene are SGHNT and YYREEE (reference sequence). V lost 7 bases to trimming and J lost 5 bases; unmatched junction nucleotides: 6. CDR3 residues: CASGVAGGQDTQYF. CDR3 coding DNA: TGTGCCAGCGGCGTAGCGGGAGGGCAAGATACGCAGTATTTT.

The chain couples TRBV3-1 (or the pseudogene TRBV3-2) to TRBJ2-5; D perhaps matches TRBD2 (6 bases). Between the trimmed V and J ends, which lost 3 bases and 3 bases, there was a span of 8 bases. The CDR3 sequence is 13 residues long. The germline gives CDR1 LGHDT, CDR2 YNNKEL (reference sequence). CDR3 DNA: TGTGCCAGCAGCCACTGGGGGGAAGAGACCCAGTACTTC. Its protein is CASSHWGEETQYF.

The V and J genes are TRBV7-3 and TRBJ2-3; D unresolved. The CDR3 consists of 13 residues. Trimming stripped 0 bases from V and 7 bases from J, with 8 bases between. Germline assignment: CDR1 SGHTA and CDR2 FQGTGA. CDR3 protein: CASSLTTTNTQYF. DNA for the CDR3: TGTGCCAGCAGCTTAACCACTACTAATACGCAGTATTTT.

This sequence joins TRBV5-5 and TRBJ1-3, with D unclear. This CDR3 has 15 amino acids. V was shortened by 2 bases and J by 0 bases, with 9 bases between the two germline ends. Looked up from germline, CDR1 is SGHKS and CDR2 is YYEKEE (reference sequence). The CDR3, as DNA: TGTGCCAGCAGCTTACAGCTCAACTCTGGAAACACCATATATTTT. Encoded protein: CASSLQLNSGNTIYF.

The chain uses TRBV7-2 and TRBJ2-7, with 9 positions matching TRBD2. Germline V gene data show CDR1 as SGHTA and CDR2 as FQGNSA. The CDR3 spans 17 residues. Germline trimming cut 6 bases from V and 2 bases from J; bases unmatched to any gene: 14. Here the CDR3 reads CASSTELGIAGAYEQYF. The CDR3 DNA reads as TGTGCCAGCAGTACTGAGTTGGGGATAGCGGGGGCCTACGAGCAGTACTTC.

This clone has just one count. The rearrangement joins TRBV29-1 to TRBJ1-1, with 8 bases matching TRBD1. Per the germline V gene, CDR1 is SQVTM and CDR2 is ANQGSEA. J was trimmed by 4 bases and V by 6 bases; bases with no gene match: 4. This CDR3 spans 12 amino acids. Here the CDR3 DNA reads TGCAGCGTCCCCGGGACAGGCACTGAAGCTTTCTTT. Protein: CSVPGTGTEAFF.

The chain has TRBV14 and TRBJ1-2; TRBD1 matches at 7 bases. Germline lookup yields CDR1 SGHDN and CDR2 FVKESK. The CDR3 is 18 amino acids. The V segment lost 3 bases and the J segment 0 bases; nucleotides outside the gene matches: 13. The DNA for the CDR3 is TGTGCCAGCAGCCACTTCAGGGACAGCTGGGGTTCTAACTATGGCTACACCTTC. This encodes CASSHFRDSWGSNYGYTF.

This clone was picked up one time. The genes are TRBV6-2 or TRBV6-3 and TRBJ2-7, with D possibly being TRBD1 (5 bases). This CDR3 has 13 amino acids. V was clipped by 2 bases and J by 3 bases, with 8 bases between them. Looked up from germline, CDR1 is MNHEY and CDR2 is SVGEGT. The CDR3 sequence: CASSYRGVYEQYF. The CDR3 DNA reads TGTGCCAGCAGTTACAGGGGTGTCTACGAGCAGTACTTC.

The chain joins TRBV7-8 to TRBJ1-2; D unresolved. Trimming took off 1 base at V and 4 bases at J, with 10 bases between the two ends. The CDR3 totals 14 residues. Germline V gene data show CDR1 as SGHVS and CDR2 as FQNEAQ. Here the CDR3 DNA reads TGTGCCAGCAGCTTAGGGGAGGCGGGCTATGGCTACACCTTC. It translates to CASSLGEAGYGYTF.